These T cell receptor beta chains were read from a single sample in a study of blood T cell repertoires in COVID-19. The repertoire was sequenced with immunoSEQ multiplex PCR; TCRdb's copy has only in-frame clones and lacks some. Among approximately 36,000 clones, around 80% were seen once, and the ten largest hold approximately 1.7%. Sequenced sample: peripheral blood. The receptor source for this set is a man aged 55-75 years with COVID-19, enrolled during active disease. Both conserved end residues are part of each CDR3. A D gene is named only where the DNA matches it firmly. Clone size is stated in some rows and not others, as once, few, many or a class when expanded.

j_gene,abundance,v_gene,d_gene,CDR3aa,CDR3nt
TRBJ1-3,NA,TRBV7-2,TRBD1,CASSLRQGEGGNTIYF,TGTGCCAGCAGCTTAAGACAGGGGGAGGGAGGAAACACCATATATTTT
TRBJ1-1,NA,TRBV7-9,NA,CASSLSQGDTEAFF,TGTGCCAGCAGCTTGTCCCAGGGCGACACTGAAGCTTTCTTT
TRBJ2-1,NA,TRBV30,TRBD1,CAWRSQDRGLRRNEQFF,TGTGCCTGGAGGTCGCAGGACAGGGGGCTTAGGCGAAATGAGCAGTTCTTC
TRBJ2-3,NA,TRBV29-1,TRBD2,CSVETSGRTDTQYF,TGCAGCGTTGAGACTAGCGGGAGGACAGATACGCAGTATTTT
TRBJ2-7,NA,TRBV3-1/TRBV3-2,NA,CASSQTGREQYF,TGTGCCAGCAGCCAAACAGGGAGAGAGCAGTACTTC
TRBJ1-2,NA,TRBV6-5,NA,CASSYGGVYGYTF,TGTGCCAGCAGTTACGGGGGCGTCTATGGCTACACCTTC
TRBJ1-2,NA,TRBV25-1,NA,CASSPGSGYTF,TGTGCCAGTTCCCCGGGGTCTGGCTACACCTTC
TRBJ1-5,once,TRBV7-6,TRBD1,CASSSLTGVEQPQHF,TGTGCCAGCAGCTCCCTTACAGGGGTCGAACAGCCCCAGCATTTT
TRBJ2-2,NA,TRBV10-3,TRBD1,CAISVGQASDGELFF,TGTGCCATCAGCGTTGGACAGGCCTCGGACGGGGAGCTGTTTTTT
TRBJ1-1,NA,TRBV9,NA,CASSVGDMNTEAFF,TGTGCCAGCAGCGTGGGGGACATGAACACTGAAGCTTTCTTT
TRBJ2-5,NA,TRBV5-6,NA,CASSLAVGLETQYF,TGTGCCAGCAGCTTGGCAGTGGGGCTGGAGACCCAGTACTTC
TRBJ1-1,NA,TRBV19,NA,CAATGGASGEAFF,TGTGCCGCCACGGGCGGGGCCTCAGGTGAAGCTTTCTTT